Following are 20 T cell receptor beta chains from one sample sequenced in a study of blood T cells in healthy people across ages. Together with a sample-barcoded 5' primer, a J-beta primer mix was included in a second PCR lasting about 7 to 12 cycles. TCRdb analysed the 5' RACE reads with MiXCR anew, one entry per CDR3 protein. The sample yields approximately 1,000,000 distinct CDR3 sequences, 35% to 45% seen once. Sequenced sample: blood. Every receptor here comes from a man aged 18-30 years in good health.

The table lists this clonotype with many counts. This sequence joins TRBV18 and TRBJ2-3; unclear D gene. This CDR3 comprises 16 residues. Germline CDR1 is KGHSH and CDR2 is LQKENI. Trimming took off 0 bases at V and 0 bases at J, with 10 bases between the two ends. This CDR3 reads CASSPPTAASTDTQYF. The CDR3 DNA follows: TGTGCCAGCTCACCACCGACGGCAGCTAGCACAGATACGCAGTATTTT. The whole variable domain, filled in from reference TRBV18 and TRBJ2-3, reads NAGVMQNPRHLVRRRGQEARLRCSPMKGHSHVYWYRQLPEEGLKFMVYLQKENIIDESGMPKERFSAEFPKEGPSILRIQQVVRGDSAAYFCASSPPTAASTDTQYFGPGTRLTVL.

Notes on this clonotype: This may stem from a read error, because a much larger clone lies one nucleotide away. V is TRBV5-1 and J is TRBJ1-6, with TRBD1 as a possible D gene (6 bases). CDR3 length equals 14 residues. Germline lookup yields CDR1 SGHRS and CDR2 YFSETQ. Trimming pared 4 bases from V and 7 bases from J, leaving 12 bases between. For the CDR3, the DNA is TGCGCCAGCAGCGTAGCGGGGGGCAATTCACCCCTCCACTTT. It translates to CASSVAGGNSPLHF. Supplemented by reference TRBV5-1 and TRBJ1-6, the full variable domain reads KAGVTQTPRYLIKTRGQQVTLSCSPISGHRSVSWYQQTPGQGLQFLFEYFSETQRNKGNFPGRFSGRQFSNSRSEMNVSTLELGDSALYLCASSVAGGNSPLHFGNGTRLTVT.

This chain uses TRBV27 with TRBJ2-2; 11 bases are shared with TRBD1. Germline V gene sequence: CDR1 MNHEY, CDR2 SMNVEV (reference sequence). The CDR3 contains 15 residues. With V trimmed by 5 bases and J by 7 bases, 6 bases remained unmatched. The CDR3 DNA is TGTGCCAGCAGTCTCGGGACAGGGGGGTTCGGGGAGCTGTTTTTT. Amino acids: CASSLGTGGFGELFF.

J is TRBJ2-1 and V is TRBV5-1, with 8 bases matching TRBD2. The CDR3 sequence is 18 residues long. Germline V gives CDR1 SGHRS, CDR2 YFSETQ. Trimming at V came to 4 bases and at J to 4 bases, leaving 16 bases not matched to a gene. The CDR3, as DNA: TGCGCCAGCAGCGTGGCCCTGACCGCGCTAGCGGGTTACAATGAGCAGTTCTTC. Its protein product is CASSVALTALAGYNEQFF.

CDR3 in amino acids: CASSQGTDKVYGYTF. The CDR3 DNA reads as TGCGCCAGCAGCCAAGGGACTGATAAGGTCTATGGCTACACCTTC. The chain joins TRBV4-3 to TRBJ1-2; no definite D call. CDR1 is LGHNA, CDR2 YSLEER, per germline. The CDR3 loop spans 15 amino acids. V was cut by 1 base and J by 4 bases, with 13 bases left in between.

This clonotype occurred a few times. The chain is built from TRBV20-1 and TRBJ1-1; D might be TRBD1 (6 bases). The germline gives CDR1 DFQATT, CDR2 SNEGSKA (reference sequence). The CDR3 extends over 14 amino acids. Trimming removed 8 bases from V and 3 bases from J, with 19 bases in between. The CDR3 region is CSFIFNRADTEAFF. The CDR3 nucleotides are TGCAGTTTTATCTTCAACAGGGCGGACACTGAAGCTTTCTTT.

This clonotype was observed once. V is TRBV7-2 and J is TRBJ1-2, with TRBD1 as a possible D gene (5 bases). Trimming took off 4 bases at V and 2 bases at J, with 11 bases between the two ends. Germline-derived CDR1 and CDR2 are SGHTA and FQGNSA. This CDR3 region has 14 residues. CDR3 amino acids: CASSSQDENYGYTF. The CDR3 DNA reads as TGTGCCAGCAGCTCACAGGATGAGAACTATGGCTACACCTTC.

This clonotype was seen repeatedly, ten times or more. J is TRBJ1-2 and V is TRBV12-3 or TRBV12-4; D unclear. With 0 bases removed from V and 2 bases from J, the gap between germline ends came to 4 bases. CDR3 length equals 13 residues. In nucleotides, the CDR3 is TGTGCCAGCAGTTTAGCGACAAACTATGGCTACACCTTC. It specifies CASSLATNYGYTF.

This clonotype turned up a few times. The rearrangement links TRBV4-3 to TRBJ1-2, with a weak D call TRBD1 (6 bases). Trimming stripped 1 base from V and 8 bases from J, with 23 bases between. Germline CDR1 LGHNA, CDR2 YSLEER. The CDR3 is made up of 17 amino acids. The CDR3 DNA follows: TGCGCCAGCAGCCAAGGTGCACAGGGACCGGGTCGGATCGGCTACACCTTC. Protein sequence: CASSQGAQGPGRIGYTF.

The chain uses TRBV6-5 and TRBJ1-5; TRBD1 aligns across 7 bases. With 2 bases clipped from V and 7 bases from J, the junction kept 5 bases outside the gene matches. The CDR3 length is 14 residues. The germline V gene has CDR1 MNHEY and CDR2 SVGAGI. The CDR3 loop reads CASSYGEGAQPQHF. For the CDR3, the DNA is TGTGCCAGCAGTTACGGGGAGGGGGCCCAGCCCCAGCATTTT.

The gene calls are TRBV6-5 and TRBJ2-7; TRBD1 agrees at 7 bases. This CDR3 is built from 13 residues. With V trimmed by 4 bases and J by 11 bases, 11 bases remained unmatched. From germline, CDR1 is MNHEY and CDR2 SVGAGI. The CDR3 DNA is TGTGCCAGCAGTTCCAGCCGTACAGGGGAAAAGTACTTC. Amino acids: CASSSSRTGEKYF.

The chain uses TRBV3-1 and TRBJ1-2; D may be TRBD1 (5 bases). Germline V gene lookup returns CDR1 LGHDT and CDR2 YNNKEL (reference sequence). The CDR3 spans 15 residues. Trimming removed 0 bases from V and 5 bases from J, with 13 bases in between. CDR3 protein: CASSQDLRVGYGYTF. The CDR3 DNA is TGTGCCAGCAGCCAAGATCTCAGGGTAGGGTATGGCTACACCTTC.

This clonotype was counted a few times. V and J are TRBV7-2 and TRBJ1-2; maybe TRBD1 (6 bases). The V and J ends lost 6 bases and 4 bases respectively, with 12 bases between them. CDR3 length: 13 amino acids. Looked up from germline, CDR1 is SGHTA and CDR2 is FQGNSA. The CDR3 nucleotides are TGTGCCAGCAGATCGACAGGACTCTATGGCTACACCTTC. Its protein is CASRSTGLYGYTF.

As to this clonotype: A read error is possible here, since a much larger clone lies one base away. CDR3 loop: CASSVEGPNYGYTF. CDR3 coding DNA: TGTGCCAGCAGCGTAGAGGGCCCTAACTATGGCTACACCTTC. V is TRBV7-8 and J is TRBJ1-2; no firm D call. CDR1 and CDR2 from the germline V gene are SGHVS and FQNEAQ. This CDR3 region has 14 residues. Trimming took 5 bases from V and 0 from J, leaving 10 bases between them.

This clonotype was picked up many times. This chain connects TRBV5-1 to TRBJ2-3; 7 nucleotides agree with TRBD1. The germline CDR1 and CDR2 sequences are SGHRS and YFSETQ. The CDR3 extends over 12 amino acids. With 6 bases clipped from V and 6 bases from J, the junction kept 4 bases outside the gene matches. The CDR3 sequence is CASNRGVDTQYF. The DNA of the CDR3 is TGCGCCAGCAACAGGGGCGTTGATACGCAGTATTTT.

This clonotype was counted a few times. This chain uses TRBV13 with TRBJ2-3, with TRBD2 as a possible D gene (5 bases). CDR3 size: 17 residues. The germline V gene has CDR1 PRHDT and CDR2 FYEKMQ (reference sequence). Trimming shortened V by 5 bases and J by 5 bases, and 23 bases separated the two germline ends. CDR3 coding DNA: TGTGCCAGCAGCCCCCCGCGGGTGCAGGCCTCAGGAGATACGCAGTATTTT. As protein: CASSPPRVQASGDTQYF.

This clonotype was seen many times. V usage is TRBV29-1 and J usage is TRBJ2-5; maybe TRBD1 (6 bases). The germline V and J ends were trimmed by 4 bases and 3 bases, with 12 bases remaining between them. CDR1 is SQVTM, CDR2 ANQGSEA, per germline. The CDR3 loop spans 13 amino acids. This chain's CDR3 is CSVVRDIKETQYF. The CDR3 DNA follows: TGCAGCGTTGTAAGGGACATAAAAGAGACCCAGTACTTC.

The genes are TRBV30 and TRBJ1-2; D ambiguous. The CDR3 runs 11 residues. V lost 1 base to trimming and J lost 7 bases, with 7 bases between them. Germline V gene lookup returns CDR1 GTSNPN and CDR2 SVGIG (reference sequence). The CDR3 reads CAWSGGGGYTF. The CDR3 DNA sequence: TGTGCCTGGAGTGGTGGAGGTGGCTACACCTTC.

CDR3 sequence: CASSPSGGASENIQYF. In DNA, the CDR3 is TGTGCCAGCAGTCCTAGCGGGGGGGCGTCCGAAAACATTCAGTACTTC. The chain joins TRBV2 to TRBJ2-5, with 12 bases matching TRBD2. The J call could be wrong; TRBJ2-4 is a better fit for the DNA end. The CDR3 is made up of 16 amino acids. In germline, CDR1 is SNHLY, CDR2 FYNNEI.

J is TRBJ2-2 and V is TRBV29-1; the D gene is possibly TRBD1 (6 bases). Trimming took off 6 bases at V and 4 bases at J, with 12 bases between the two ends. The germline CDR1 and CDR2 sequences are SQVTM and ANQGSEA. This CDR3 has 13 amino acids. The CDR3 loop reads CSVMTGTTGELFF. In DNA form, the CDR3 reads TGCAGCGTAATGACAGGAACCACCGGGGAGCTGTTTTTT.